This T cell receptor (beta chain) was documented in a study of early T cells in non-severe SARS-CoV-2 infection. Trimming removed 7 bases at V and 6 bases at J, with 12 bases between. CDR3 length equals 13 residues. Germline V gene sequence: CDR1 MNHEY, CDR2 SMNVEV (reference sequence). MiXCR was run by TCRdb on the 5' RACE reads, yielding one entry per CDR3 protein. The table has 65,000 to 70,000 distinct CDR3 sequences, about 12% seen once. The V and J genes are TRBV27 and TRBJ2-2, with no clear D. The sample comprised whole blood. This TCR was sampled from an adult who was a healthcare worker with PCR-confirmed SARS-CoV-2 infection or an uninfected control (not recorded which). The CDR3: CASTSPRAGELFF. CDR3 sequence (DNA): TGTGCCAGCACCAGTCCCAGAGCCGGGGAGCTGTTTTTT.